The 17 T cell receptor beta chains given below trace back to one sample, sequenced in a study of blood T cell repertoires in COVID-19. Measured with immunoSEQ multiplex PCR; TCRdb has only the in-frame clones, and not every one. The repertoire holds 110,000 to 150,000 clones, with roughly 85% as singletons. Sequencing was performed on PBMCs or T cells enriched from blood (not recorded which). These receptors were taken from a man in his fifties who had recovered from COVID-19.

This chain uses TRBV27 with TRBJ2-3; D is uncertain. The V end was cut by 3 bases, the J end by 2 bases, with 12 bases between. The germline V gene encodes CDR1 MNHEY and CDR2 SMNVEV (reference sequence). The CDR3 sequence is 15 residues long. The CDR3 is CASSFLAEYTDTQYF. The CDR3 coding sequence is TGTGCCAGCAGTTTTCTCGCAGAATACACAGATACGCAGTATTTT.

The chain links TRBV7-2 to TRBJ1-4, with D unresolved. The CDR3 extends over 11 amino acids. Germline CDR1 SGHTA, CDR2 FQGNSA. V dropped 6 bases and J dropped 12 bases, with 11 bases sitting between them. The CDR3: CASRLAGELFF. The CDR3 DNA reads as TGTGCCAGCAGGCTGGCCGGGGAACTGTTTTTT.

The CDR3 is CASSAPRGGGSRPYEQYF. The CDR3 nucleotides are TGTGCCAGCAGCGCCCCCCGTGGGGGCGGGAGCAGGCCCTACGAGCAGTACTTC. V and J are TRBV9 and TRBJ2-7; possibly TRBD2 for D (7 bases). There are 18 residues in the CDR3. Trimming pared 3 bases from V and 2 bases from J, leaving 24 bases between. Looked up from germline, CDR1 is SGDLS and CDR2 is YYNGEE.

On this clone: Other DNA sequences of this sample code for an identical CDR3. V is TRBV3-1 (or the pseudogene TRBV3-2) and J is TRBJ2-1; tentative D call: TRBD2 (6 bases). The germline V and J ends were trimmed by 3 bases and 9 bases, with 9 bases remaining between them. Germline values: CDR1 LGHDT, CDR2 YNNKEL (reference sequence). The CDR3 contains 12 residues. The CDR3 loop is CASSQGGGEQFF. CDR3 DNA sequence: TGTGCCAGCAGCCAGGGAGGCGGTGAGCAGTTCTTC.

The V and J genes are TRBV5-1 and TRBJ2-7, with TRBD1 identical over 10 bases. Germline V gives CDR1 SGHRS, CDR2 YFSETQ. V gave up 7 bases and J gave up 5 bases; unmatched junction bases: 6. The length of the CDR3 is 13 residues. The DNA of the CDR3 is TGCGCCAGCGGCCGGGACAGGGGAAACGAGCAGTACTTC. Protein product: CASGRDRGNEQYF.

Details on this clone: A much bigger clone sits one base away, suggesting this may be a read error. The V call is TRBV11-2, the J call TRBJ2-1; possible D gene TRBD2, 5 bases. This CDR3 is built from 15 residues. The germline CDR1 and CDR2 sequences are SGHAT and FQNNGV. Trimming took 2 bases from V and 0 from J, leaving 8 bases between them. CDR3: CASSLSGSSYNEQFF. The CDR3 DNA follows: TGTGCCAGCAGCTTAAGCGGAAGCTCCTACAATGAGCAGTTCTTC.

The chain uses TRBV4-2 and TRBJ2-5; the D gene is possibly TRBD1 (6 bases). The CDR3 totals 16 residues. Germline CDR1 and CDR2: LGHNA and YNFKEQ. Trimming left V 1 base short and J 0 bases short, with 12 bases between. This CDR3 reads CASSQVGRGNQETQYF. CDR3 bases: TGTGCCAGCAGCCAAGTGGGCAGGGGAAACCAAGAGACCCAGTACTTC.

The rearrangement links TRBV4-1 to TRBJ1-1; perhaps TRBD1 as D (5 bases). V was cut by 1 base and J by 2 bases, with 8 bases left in between. The CDR3 is made up of 14 amino acids. Germline CDR1 reads MGHRA; CDR2 reads YSYEKL. CDR3 in amino acids: CASSQADTNTEAFF. The CDR3 coding sequence is TGCGCCAGCAGCCAAGCGGACACAAACACTGAAGCTTTCTTT.

The chain has TRBV7-3 and TRBJ1-1, with a weak D call TRBD1 (5 bases). The CDR3 totals 14 residues. Trimming removed 0 bases from V and 6 bases from J, with 11 bases in between. The germline CDR1 and CDR2 sequences are SGHTA and FQGTGA. CDR3 DNA sequence: TGTGCCAGCAGCTTAACGGGAGGGGTCCCTGAAGCTTTCTTT. Protein product: CASSLTGGVPEAFF. The full variable domain, rest sourced from reference TRBV7-3 and TRBJ1-1, is GAGVSQTPSNKVTEKGKYVELRCDPISGHTALYWYRQSLGQGPEFLIYFQGTGAADDSGLPNDRFFAVRPEGSVSTLKIQRTERGDSAVYLCASSLTGGVPEAFFGQGTRLTVV.

This chain links TRBV19 with TRBJ1-5; tentative D call: TRBD1 (5 bases). Trimming stripped 3 bases from V and 0 bases from J, with 9 bases between. Germline-derived CDR1 and CDR2 are LNHDA and SQIVND (reference sequence). The CDR3 runs 15 residues. CDR3 in DNA: TGTGCCAGTAGTATCAGACAGAGTAGCAATCAGCCCCAGCATTTT. Its translation is CASSIRQSSNQPQHF.

This chain connects TRBV18 to TRBJ1-1; D is unclear. CDR3 size: 14 residues. Germline V gene lookup returns CDR1 KGHSH and CDR2 LQKENI. Trimming pared 1 base from V and 1 base from J, leaving 7 bases between. CDR3 region: CASSPLEGNTEAFF. As DNA, the CDR3 is TGTGCCAGCTCACCACTAGAGGGGAACACTGAAGCTTTCTTT.

The chain uses TRBV18 and TRBJ1-2, with TRBD1 identical over 11 bases. Germline values: CDR1 KGHSH, CDR2 LQKENI. J gave up 6 bases and V 2 bases, and 5 bases lay outside the gene matches. The CDR3 is made up of 15 amino acids. The CDR3 loop reads CASSPGQGAQDGYTF. The CDR3 bases are TGTGCCAGCTCACCAGGACAGGGGGCGCAGGATGGCTACACCTTC.

This clone has just one count. The chain joins TRBV5-1 to TRBJ2-5; D ambiguous. This CDR3 has 18 amino acids. Trimming removed 3 bases at V and 6 bases at J, with 27 bases between. Germline CDR1 is SGHRS and CDR2 is YFSETQ. As DNA, the CDR3 is TGCGCCAGCAGCTCCGGTCCAGATCCAGGTGCAGATTGGAAGACCCAGTACTTC. This sequence encodes CASSSGPDPGADWKTQYF.

The chain combines TRBV3-1 (or the pseudogene TRBV3-2) with TRBJ1-5; 7 bases agree with TRBD1. This CDR3 has 13 residues. The V gene end was trimmed by 8 bases and the J gene end by 3 bases; junction bases not matched to a gene: 4. Looked up from germline, CDR1 is LGHDT and CDR2 is YNNKEL (reference sequence). CDR3 DNA: TGTGCCAGCTCCACAGGGGACAATCAGCCCCAGCATTTT. Protein sequence: CASSTGDNQPQHF.

The chain combines TRBV7-3 with TRBJ2-5; 10 bases fit TRBD1. CDR3 length equals 16 residues. CDR1 is SGHTA, CDR2 FQGTGA, per germline. Trimming at V came to 2 bases and at J to 5 bases, leaving 8 bases not matched to a gene. The CDR3, as DNA: TGTGCCAGCAGCTTAGTGCCGGGACAGGGGAGTGAGACCCAGTACTTC. Translation: CASSLVPGQGSETQYF.

This sequence joins TRBV24-1 and TRBJ1-2, with 11 bases matching TRBD1. CDR1 KGHDR and CDR2 SFDVKD come from the germline V gene. The CDR3 extends over 16 amino acids. The ends lost 5 bases at V and 6 bases at J; junction bases unmatched: 10. CDR3 coding DNA: TGTGCCACCAGTGCCCTGGGACAGGGGGGGGCGGATGGCTACACCTTC. Translation: CATSALGQGGADGYTF.

The chain has TRBV5-1 and TRBJ1-3; 8 bases fit TRBD1. Trimming cost V 3 bases and J 6 bases; bases outside gene matches: 5. The CDR3 length is 14 residues. The germline V gene encodes CDR1 SGHRS and CDR2 YFSETQ. The CDR3, as DNA: TGCGCCAGCAGCTGGGGACAGGAGCAAAACACCATATATTTT. Residues: CASSWGQEQNTIYF. The full variable domain, with the rest looked up from reference TRBV5-1 and TRBJ1-3, is KAGVTQTPRYLIKTRGQQVTLSCSPISGHRSVSWYQQTPGQGLQFLFEYFSETQRNKGNFPGRFSGRQFSNSRSEMNVSTLELGDSALYLCASSWGQEQNTIYFGEGSWLTVV.